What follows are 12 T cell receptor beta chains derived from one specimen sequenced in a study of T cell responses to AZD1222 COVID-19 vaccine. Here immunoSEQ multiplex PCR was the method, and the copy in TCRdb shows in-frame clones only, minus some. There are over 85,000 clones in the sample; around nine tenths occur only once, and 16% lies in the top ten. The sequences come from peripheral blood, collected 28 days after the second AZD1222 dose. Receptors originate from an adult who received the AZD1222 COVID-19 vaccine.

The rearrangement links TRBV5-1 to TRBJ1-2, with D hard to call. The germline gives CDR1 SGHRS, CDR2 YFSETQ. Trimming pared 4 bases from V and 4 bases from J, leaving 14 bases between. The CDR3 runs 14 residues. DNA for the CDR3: TGCGCCAGCAGCGATCTTAGATCGGGCTATGGCTACACCTTC. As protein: CASSDLRSGYGYTF. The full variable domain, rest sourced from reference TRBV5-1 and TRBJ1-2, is KAGVTQTPRYLIKTRGQQVTLSCSPISGHRSVSWYQQTPGQGLQFLFEYFSETQRNKGNFPGRFSGRQFSNSRSEMNVSTLELGDSALYLCASSDLRSGYGYTFGSGTRLTVV.

The CDR3 DNA reads as TGTGCCAGCAGCTTAAATGCGAACACCGGGGAGCTGTTTTTT. Its protein is CASSLNANTGELFF. The chain recombines TRBV7-3 with TRBJ2-2; the D is unclear. The CDR3 contains 14 residues. Germline CDR1 is SGHTA and CDR2 is FQGTGA. Trimming removed 1 base at V and 0 bases at J, with 3 bases between.

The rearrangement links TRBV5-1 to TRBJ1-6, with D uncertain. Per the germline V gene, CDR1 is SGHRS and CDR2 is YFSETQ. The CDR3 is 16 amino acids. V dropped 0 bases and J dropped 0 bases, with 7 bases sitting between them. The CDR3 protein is CASSLGDSSYNSPLHF. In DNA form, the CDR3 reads TGCGCCAGCAGCTTGGGTGATTCCTCCTATAATTCACCCCTCCACTTT.

DNA of the CDR3: TGTGCCAGCAGTTACCGGACAGGTGGCTACAATGAGCAGTTCTTC. Amino acids: CASSYRTGGYNEQFF. The chain employs TRBV28 and TRBJ2-1; TRBD1 agrees at 7 bases. CDR1 and CDR2 (germline): MDHEN, SYDVKM. The CDR3 is 15 amino acids. V shed 4 bases, J shed 3 bases, and the junction held 6 bases outside the gene matches.

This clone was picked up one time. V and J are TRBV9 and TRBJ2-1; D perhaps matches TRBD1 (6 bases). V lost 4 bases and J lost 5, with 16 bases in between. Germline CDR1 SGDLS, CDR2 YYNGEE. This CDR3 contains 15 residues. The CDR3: CASSYLTGLDNEQFF. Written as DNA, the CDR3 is TGTGCCAGCAGCTATCTAACAGGGTTGGACAATGAGCAGTTCTTC.

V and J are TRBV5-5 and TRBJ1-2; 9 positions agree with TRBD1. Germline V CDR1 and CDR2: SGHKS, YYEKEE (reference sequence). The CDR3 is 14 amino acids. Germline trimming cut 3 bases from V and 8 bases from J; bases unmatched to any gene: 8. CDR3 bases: TGTGCCAGCAGCTCCGGGACAGGGATGCGAGGCTACACCTTC. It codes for CASSSGTGMRGYTF.

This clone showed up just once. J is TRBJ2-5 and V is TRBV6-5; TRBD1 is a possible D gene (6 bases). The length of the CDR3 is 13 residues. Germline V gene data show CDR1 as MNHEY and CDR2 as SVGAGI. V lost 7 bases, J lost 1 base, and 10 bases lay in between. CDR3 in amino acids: CASTDRFQETQYF. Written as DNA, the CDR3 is TGTGCCAGCACCGACAGGTTCCAAGAGACCCAGTACTTC.

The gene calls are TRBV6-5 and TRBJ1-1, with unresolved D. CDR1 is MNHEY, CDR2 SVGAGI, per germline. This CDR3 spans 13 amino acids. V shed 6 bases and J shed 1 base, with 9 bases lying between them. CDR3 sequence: CASRMTANTEAFF. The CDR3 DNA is TGTGCCAGCAGAATGACGGCGAACACTGAAGCTTTCTTT.

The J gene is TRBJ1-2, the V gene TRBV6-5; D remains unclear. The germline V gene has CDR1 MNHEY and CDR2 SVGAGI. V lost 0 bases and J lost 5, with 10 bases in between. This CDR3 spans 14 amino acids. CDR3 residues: CASSYSTMGYGYTF. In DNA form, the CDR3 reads TGTGCCAGCAGTTACTCGACAATGGGGTATGGCTACACCTTC.

CDR3 sequence reads: CAGGQNSYEQYF. CDR3 bases: TGTGCCGGGGGACAGAACTCCTACGAGCAGTACTTC. The chain couples TRBV28 to TRBJ2-7; 7 bases map to TRBD1. J was trimmed by 0 bases and V by 11 bases; bases with no gene match: 4. CDR1 is MDHEN, CDR2 SYDVKM, per germline. The CDR3 spans 12 residues.

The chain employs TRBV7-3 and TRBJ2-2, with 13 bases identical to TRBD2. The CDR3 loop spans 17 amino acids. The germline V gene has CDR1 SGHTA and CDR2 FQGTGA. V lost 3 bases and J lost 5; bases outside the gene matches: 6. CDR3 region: CASSFGLAGASTGELFF. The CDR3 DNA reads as TGTGCCAGCAGCTTTGGACTAGCGGGAGCTTCGACCGGGGAGCTGTTTTTT.

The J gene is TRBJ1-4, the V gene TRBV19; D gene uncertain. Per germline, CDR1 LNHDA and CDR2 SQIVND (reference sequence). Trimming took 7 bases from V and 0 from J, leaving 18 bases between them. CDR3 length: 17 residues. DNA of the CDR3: TGTGCCAGTACCTTACCCCCAGGCCCTACAACTAATGAAAAACTGTTTTTT. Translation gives CASTLPPGPTTNEKLFF.